This TCR beta chain comes out of a study of shared clonotypes between healthy human individuals. There are 17 residues in the CDR3. Trimming took off 11 bases at V and 3 bases at J, with 26 bases between the two ends. The germline V gene has CDR1 MRHNA and CDR2 SNTAGT. For this clone: Its antigen remains unknown.

CD45RO-negative cells were positively selected for CCR7, leaving out terminally differentiated effector memory CD45RA+ cells. Points from the study as a whole: Researchers found naive subsets generally carried larger estimated richness than memory subsets. Clonotype sharing across a few donors was observed for 4.5% to 6.5% of naive CD4 clonotypes. The donor pool, a small one, limited the genetic and exposure-history diversity represented. Compared with clonotypes that all four donors shared, non-shared clonotypes had lower generation probabilities.

TCRdb's copy holds only in-frame clones and misses some; the assay was immunoSEQ multiplex PCR. In the table there are about 2 million clones, roughly 95% of which are singletons. The chain combines TRBV6-4 with TRBJ1-5, with a possible D match to TRBD1 (6 bases). This receptor was obtained from a man between 18 and 35 years old in good health. The sample taken for sequencing was naive CD8+ T cells sorted from blood. CDR3: CAPGRYWQGMSNQPQHF. CDR3 sequence (DNA): TGTGCCCCTGGGAGGTATTGGCAGGGGATGTCCAATCAGCCCCAGCATTTT.